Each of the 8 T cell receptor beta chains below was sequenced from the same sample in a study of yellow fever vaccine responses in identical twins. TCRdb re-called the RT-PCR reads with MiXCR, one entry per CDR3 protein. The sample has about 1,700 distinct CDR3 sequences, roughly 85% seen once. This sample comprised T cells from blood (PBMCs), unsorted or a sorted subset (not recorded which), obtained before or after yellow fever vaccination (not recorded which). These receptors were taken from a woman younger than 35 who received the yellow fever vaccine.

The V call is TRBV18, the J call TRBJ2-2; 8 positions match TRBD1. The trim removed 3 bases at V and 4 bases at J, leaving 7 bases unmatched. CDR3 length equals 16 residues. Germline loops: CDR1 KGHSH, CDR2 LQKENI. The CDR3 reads CASSPTTGEVTGELFF. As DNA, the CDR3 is TGTGCCAGCTCACCGACGACAGGGGAGGTCACCGGGGAGCTGTTTTTT.

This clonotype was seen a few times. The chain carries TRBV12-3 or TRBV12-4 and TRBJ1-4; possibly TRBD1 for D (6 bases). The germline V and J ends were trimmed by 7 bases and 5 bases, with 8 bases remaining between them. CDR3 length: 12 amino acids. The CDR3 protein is CASKTGNEKLFF. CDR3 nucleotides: TGTGCCAGCAAGACAGGAAATGAAAAACTGTTTTTT.

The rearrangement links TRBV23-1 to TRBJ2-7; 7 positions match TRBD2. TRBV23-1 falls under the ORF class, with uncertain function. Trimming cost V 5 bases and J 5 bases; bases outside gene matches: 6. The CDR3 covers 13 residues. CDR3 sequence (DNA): TGCGCCAGCAGTATTACCGGGAGGAACGAGCAGTACTTC. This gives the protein CASSITGRNEQYF.

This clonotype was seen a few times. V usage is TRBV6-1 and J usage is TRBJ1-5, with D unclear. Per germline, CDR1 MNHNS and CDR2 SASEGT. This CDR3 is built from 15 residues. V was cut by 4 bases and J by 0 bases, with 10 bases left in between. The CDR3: CASSGSTDSNQPQHF. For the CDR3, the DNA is TGTGCCAGCAGTGGCAGTACCGATAGCAATCAGCCCCAGCATTTT.

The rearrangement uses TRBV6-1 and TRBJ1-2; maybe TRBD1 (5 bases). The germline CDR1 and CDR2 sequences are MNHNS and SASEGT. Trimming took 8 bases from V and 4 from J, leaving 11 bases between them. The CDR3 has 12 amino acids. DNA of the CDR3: TGTGCCAGCCGGGGCTCTCTCTATGGCTACACCTTC. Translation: CASRGSLYGYTF.

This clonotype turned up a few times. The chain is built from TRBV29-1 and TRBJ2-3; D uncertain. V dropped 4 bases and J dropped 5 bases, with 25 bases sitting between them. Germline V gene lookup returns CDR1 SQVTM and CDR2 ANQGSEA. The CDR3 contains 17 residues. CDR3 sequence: CSVVRSPPGRRRDTQYF. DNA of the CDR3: TGCAGCGTTGTTCGCAGTCCGCCCGGGCGACGTAGAGATACGCAGTATTTT.

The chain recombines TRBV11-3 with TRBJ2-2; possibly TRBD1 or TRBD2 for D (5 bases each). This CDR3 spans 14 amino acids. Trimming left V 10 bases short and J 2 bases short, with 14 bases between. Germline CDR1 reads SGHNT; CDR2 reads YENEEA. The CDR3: CATKSGPNTGELFF. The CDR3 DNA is TGTGCCACAAAGTCGGGACCCAACACCGGGGAGCTGTTTTTT.

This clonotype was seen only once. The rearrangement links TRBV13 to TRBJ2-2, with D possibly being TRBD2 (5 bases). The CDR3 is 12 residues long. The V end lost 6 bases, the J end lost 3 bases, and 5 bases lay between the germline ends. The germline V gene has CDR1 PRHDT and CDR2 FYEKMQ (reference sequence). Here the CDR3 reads CASRRDTGELFF. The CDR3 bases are TGTGCCAGCAGGAGGGACACCGGGGAGCTGTTTTTT.